Listed below are T cell receptor beta chains from one sample, sequenced in a study of blood T cells in healthy people across ages. One entry per CDR3 protein results from TCRdb running MiXCR on the 5' RACE reads. The data hold approximately 1.5 million distinct CDR3 sequences, with roughly 30% observed a single time. The material sequenced was blood. The receptors shown here come from a woman aged 25 to 39 in good health. CDR3s leave out the opening cysteine and the closing phenylalanine or tryptophan.

V gene: TRBV5-1
J gene: TRBJ1-2
CDR3 protein: ASSPGTGGAGYGYT

V gene: TRBV29-1
J gene: TRBJ1-1
CDR3 protein: SVTGGAQAEAF

V gene: TRBV5-1
J gene: TRBJ2-5
CDR3 protein: ACELAEVKETQY

V gene: TRBV20-1
J gene: NA
CDR3 protein: SARAGGLGEQY

V gene: TRBV27
J gene: TRBJ2-7
CDR3 protein: ASSLARDGPYEQY

V gene: TRBV14
J gene: NA
CDR3 protein: ASSDRTGHRMGNEQF

V gene: TRBV14
J gene: TRBJ2-5
CDR3 protein: ASSQVRDSEETQY

V gene: TRBV27
J gene: TRBJ2-7
CDR3 protein: ASSLIGQGNFYEQY

V gene: TRBV27
J gene: TRBJ2-7
CDR3 protein: ASRSSGDAYEQY

V gene: TRBV5-4
J gene: TRBJ2-2
CDR3 protein: ASSLAVGNTGELF

V gene: TRBV5-1
J gene: TRBJ2-5
CDR3 protein: ASSRGLAGLTQETQY

V gene: TRBV25-1
J gene: TRBJ2-3
CDR3 protein: ASSELETLSTDTQY

V gene: TRBV12-3/TRBV12-4
J gene: TRBJ2-3
CDR3 protein: ASSITLTGGGDTQY

V gene: TRBV7-9
J gene: TRBJ1-4
CDR3 protein: ASSLEPGFNEKLF

V gene: TRBV11-1
J gene: TRBJ2-2
CDR3 protein: ASSLVAVGTGELF

V gene: TRBV24-1
J gene: TRBJ2-1
CDR3 protein: ATSDYPGTSGRHEQF

V gene: TRBV7-9
J gene: TRBJ2-2
CDR3 protein: ASSLETGGELF

V gene: TRBV20-1
J gene: TRBJ1-6
CDR3 protein: SARIGGEASAPLH

V gene: TRBV29-1
J gene: TRBJ2-1
CDR3 protein: SVEALAGDYNEQF

V gene: TRBV5-1
J gene: NA
CDR3 protein: ASSLELAGIHEQY

V gene: TRBV7-3
J gene: TRBJ2-3
CDR3 protein: ASSALLAGVDTQY

V gene: TRBV20-1
J gene: TRBJ2-3
CDR3 protein: SDTPWPDTDTQY